Each of the 4 T cell receptor beta chains below was sequenced from the same sample in a study of blood T cell repertoires in COVID-19. This table comes from immunoSEQ multiplex PCR, and its TCRdb copy is limited to in-frame clones, with some not included. The sample records 250,000 to 350,000 clones, roughly 90% being singletons. The sequencing sample was made of peripheral blood. The receptor source for this set is a woman in her forties who had recovered from COVID-19.

This chain joins TRBV30 and TRBJ1-5; 7 bases agree with TRBD1. Looked up from germline, CDR1 is GTSNPN and CDR2 is SVGIG (reference sequence). The J segment lost 5 bases and the V segment lost 3 bases, leaving 13 bases of the junction unmatched. CDR3 size: 16 residues. In DNA, the CDR3 is TGTGCCTGGAGCCCAGGGACAGCTCCTATCCATCAGCCCCAGCATTTT. Translated, it gives CAWSPGTAPIHQPQHF.

This clone was counted a single time. V usage is TRBV5-1 and J usage is TRBJ2-3; D gene ambiguous. This CDR3 is 13 amino acids long. Germline CDR1 SGHRS, CDR2 YFSETQ. With 0 bases removed from V and 5 bases from J, the gap between germline ends came to 7 bases. CDR3 protein: CASSLESRDTQYF. The DNA of the CDR3 is TGCGCCAGCAGCTTGGAGAGTAGAGATACGCAGTATTTT.

The V call is TRBV7-9, the J call TRBJ2-3; D perhaps matches TRBD2 (6 bases). V was trimmed by 1 base and J by 0 bases, leaving 17 bases between them. Looked up from germline, CDR1 is SEHNR and CDR2 is FQNEAQ (reference sequence). The CDR3 runs 18 residues. The CDR3 is CASSLVVTSSVSTDTQYF. The CDR3 region has the DNA TGTGCCAGCAGCTTAGTTGTGACTAGTTCCGTCAGCACAGATACGCAGTATTTT.

This clone was seen a single time. This chain connects TRBV4-1 to TRBJ1-5; D is unresolved. The ends were cut back, 1 base at V and 5 bases at J, with 18 bases in the middle. Germline V gives CDR1 MGHRA, CDR2 YSYEKL. CDR3 length: 17 amino acids. CDR3 sequence (DNA): TGCGCCAGCAGCCAAGTGCACAGCCCGGCTTATGATCAGCCCCAGCATTTT. It is translated as CASSQVHSPAYDQPQHF.